This T cell receptor (beta chain) was obtained from a study of T cells in localized non-small cell lung cancer. Turning to this clone: Antigen unknown.

The ends lost 2 bases at V and 6 bases at J; junction bases unmatched: 7. Germline CDR1 and CDR2: MNHEY and SVGAGI. The CDR3 contains 15 residues. Study-level findings and limits: Sequencing involved a lone tumor region, leaving heterogeneity possible. Adjacent uninvolved lung had the highest clonality, suggesting focused antigen responses. Longer overall survival was seen with higher T cell density measured in blood.

Sequenced by immunoSEQ multiplex PCR; TCRdb stores in-frame clones only, minus some. The data contain about 59,000 clones, more than 85% of them singletons. The clonotype originates from a man aged 35-75 years with stage I lung adenocarcinoma. The sample here was peripheral blood, taken before any cancer treatment. This rearrangement joins TRBV6-5 to TRBJ2-7, with 10 bases fitting TRBD1. The CDR3: CASSYGDRGFSEQYF. The CDR3 bases are TGTGCCAGCAGTTACGGGGACAGGGGATTCTCCGAGCAGTACTTC.